One and the same sample provided the 30 T cell receptor beta chains below, sequenced in a study of spatial heterogeneity in lung cancer. General study findings and limits: Higher tumor mutation counts went along with higher counts of expanded intratumoral alpha and beta TCRs.

Time point given: sample taken at primary tumor resection. The antigens of these receptors remain unknown. Via MiXCR, TCRdb re-called the 5' RACE reads, giving one row per CDR3 protein. The sample lists approximately 9,500 distinct CDR3 sequences; less than 15% were seen once. Here the sequenced sample was lung tumor tissue, taken at surgery. These receptors were collected from a male donor with early-stage non-small cell lung cancer.

In this sample, this clonotype is medium-sized. Since it is a stray read in a library aimed at alpha chains, this beta chain has a size that is not meaningful. CDR3 nucleotides: TGTGCCAGCAGGGAATCGGATCAGCCCCAGCATTTT. Protein product: CASRESDQPQHF. The chain links TRBV12-3 or TRBV12-4 to TRBJ1-5; D ambiguous. The CDR3 is made up of 12 amino acids. The V and J ends lost 6 bases and 5 bases respectively, with 8 bases between them.

This clonotype was seen many times. The library was prepared for alpha chains; this beta chain is a stray read, so its frequency means little. The rearrangement uses TRBV20-1 and TRBJ2-6; D remains ambiguous. The V gene lost 1 base and the J gene lost 2 bases, with 6 bases spanning the gap. The CDR3 extends over 14 amino acids. Per germline, CDR1 DFQATT and CDR2 SNEGSKA (reference sequence). The CDR3 nucleotides are TGCAGTGCTAGAGGCTCAGCTGGGGCCAACGTCCTGACTTTC. It yields the protein CSARGSAGANVLTF.

This clonotype has only a few counts. Since the library was made to target alpha chains, this beta chain is a stray read and its abundance is not meaningful. The CDR3 DNA is TGTGCCAGCAGTGCTCAAGCGGGGACTGAAGCTTTCTTT. This gives the protein CASSAQAGTEAFF. The chain uses TRBV12-3 or TRBV12-4 and TRBJ1-1; D gene unclear. The CDR3 has 13 amino acids. V gave up 5 bases and J gave up 5 bases, with 12 bases separating them.

This clonotype turned up a few times. Within a library made for alpha chains, this beta chain is off target, and its count is uninformative. The rearrangement links TRBV6-2 or TRBV6-3 to TRBJ2-3; D not certain. The CDR3 contains 18 residues. Germline lookup yields CDR1 MNHEY and CDR2 SVGEGT. V dropped 0 bases and J dropped 0 bases, with 16 bases sitting between them. The CDR3 DNA reads TGTGCCAGCAGTTACTCCACGCTAAAAGCTGTTAGCACAGATACGCAGTATTTT. Translation: CASSYSTLKAVSTDTQYF.

This clonotype has a count of ten or more. The library was built for alpha chains, so this beta chain is an off-target read and its size means little. The J gene is TRBJ1-3, the V gene TRBV7-9, with D maybe TRBD1 (5 bases). Germline V gene lookup returns CDR1 SEHNR and CDR2 FQNEAQ (reference sequence). The CDR3 extends over 15 amino acids. V was pared by 1 base and J by 2 bases, with 9 bases between. Written as DNA, the CDR3 is TGTGCCAGCAGCTTAGACGGAGGGGCTGGAAACACCATATATTTT. Translated, it gives CASSLDGGAGNTIYF.

There are many counts of this clonotype. As an off-target read in a library built for alpha chains, this beta chain has a frequency of little significance. The CDR3 here is CATSTPGSAYYGYTF. The DNA for the CDR3 is TGTGCCACCAGCACCCCGGGGTCGGCGTACTATGGCTACACCTTC. The chain combines TRBV15 with TRBJ1-2; no clear D. V gave up 4 bases and J gave up 3 bases, with 15 bases separating them. This CDR3 comprises 15 residues. Per the germline V gene, CDR1 is LNHNV and CDR2 is YYDKDF (reference sequence).

This clonotype turned up a few times. Being off target in a library aimed at alpha chains, this beta chain has a size of little meaning. The J gene is TRBJ1-5, the V gene TRBV12-3 or TRBV12-4, with 7 bases aligning to TRBD1. The CDR3 sequence is 14 residues long. Unmatched junction bases numbered 5, after V lost 7 bases and J lost 2 bases. Here the CDR3 reads CASTPRGGNQPQHF. In DNA form, the CDR3 reads TGTGCCAGCACCCCCAGGGGGGGCAATCAGCCCCAGCATTTT.

The table lists this clonotype with many counts. With the library built for alpha chains, this beta chain is off target and its frequency is not meaningful. The V gene is TRBV2, the J gene TRBJ1-1, with TRBD1 identical over 11 bases. The CDR3 covers 15 residues. V gave up 6 bases and J gave up 4 bases; unmatched junction bases: 7. Germline assignment: CDR1 SNHLY and CDR2 FYNNEI. CDR3 sequence: CASRGQGGRGTEAFF. CDR3 nucleotide sequence: TGTGCCAGCAGGGGACAGGGGGGACGTGGCACTGAAGCTTTCTTT.

This clonotype counts as medium-sized. Found in a library prepared for alpha chains, this beta chain is an off-target read, and its abundance has little meaning. V is TRBV7-2 and J is TRBJ2-7; 11 bases are a match to TRBD2. Germline CDR1 SGHTA, CDR2 FQGNSA. The trim removed 3 bases at V and 7 bases at J, leaving 5 bases unmatched. There are 14 residues in the CDR3. The CDR3 loop reads CASSLGLAVTEQYF. As DNA, the CDR3 is TGTGCCAGCAGCTTGGGACTAGCGGTTACTGAGCAGTACTTC. Supplemented by reference TRBV7-2 and TRBJ2-7, the full variable domain reads GAGVSQSPSNKVTEKGKDVELRCDPISGHTALYWYRQSLGQGLEFLIYFQGNSAPDKSGLPSDRFSAERTGGSVSTLTIQRTQQEDSAVYLCASSLGLAVTEQYFGPGTRLTVT.

This clonotype is medium-sized in the sample. This beta chain came through as a stray read in a library set up for alpha chains, and its size says little. This sequence joins TRBV5-1 and TRBJ1-2; TRBD1 matches at 9 bases. This CDR3 has 15 residues. Germline lookup yields CDR1 SGHRS and CDR2 YFSETQ. Unmatched junction bases numbered 12, after V lost 4 bases and J lost 8 bases. In DNA, the CDR3 is TGCGCCAGCAGCGAAGGAACAGGGGGCGCGTTCGGCTACACCTTC. This encodes CASSEGTGGAFGYTF.

Ten or more counts support this clonotype. This beta chain lies outside the target of a library built for alpha chains; its clone size means little. The V and J genes are TRBV10-3 and TRBJ2-2; perhaps D is TRBD1 or TRBD2 (5 bases each). The CDR3 has 15 residues. V lost 3 bases, J lost 5 bases, and 13 bases lay in between. Germline V gene sequence: CDR1 ENHRY, CDR2 SYGVKD. Here the CDR3 reads CAISEGRETTGELFF. CDR3 coding DNA: TGTGCCATCAGTGAAGGCAGGGAGACTACCGGGGAGCTGTTTTTT.

This clonotype was recorded many times. Because the library targeted alpha chains, this beta chain is an off-target read whose size means little. The V gene is TRBV6-5, the J gene TRBJ1-6; 8 bases line up with TRBD1. Unmatched junction bases numbered 7, after V lost 6 bases and J lost 0 bases. CDR1 MNHEY and CDR2 SVGAGI come from the germline V gene. The CDR3 is made up of 17 amino acids. For the CDR3, the DNA is TGTGCCAGCAGCTCCGGACAGGGTGGCTCCTATAATTCACCCCTCCACTTT. Translation gives CASSSGQGGSYNSPLHF.

The table lists this clonotype with many counts. This beta chain lies outside the target of a library built for alpha chains; its clone size means little. The chain recombines TRBV11-2 with TRBJ2-3, with D perhaps TRBD2 (6 bases). This CDR3 spans 20 amino acids. Germline loops: CDR1 SGHAT, CDR2 FQNNGV. The V end was cut by 4 bases, the J end by 0 bases, with 26 bases between. The CDR3 sequence: CASSSSAGSKKRSSTDTQYF. Written as DNA, the CDR3 is TGTGCCAGCAGCTCCTCGGCCGGGAGCAAAAAACGATCTAGCACAGATACGCAGTATTTT.

This clonotype was observed at least ten times. This beta chain represents an off-target read in a library built for alpha chains; its size is of limited meaning. This sequence joins TRBV20-1 and TRBJ2-1, with D possibly TRBD2 on 6 matching bases. Per germline, CDR1 DFQATT and CDR2 SNEGSKA (reference sequence). V was shortened by 6 bases and J by 4 bases, with 16 bases between the two germline ends. The CDR3 loop spans 14 amino acids. The CDR3 bases are TGCAGTGCCCCCCGCTGGGGGGATTACAATGAGCAGTTCTTC. The encoded protein is CSAPRWGDYNEQFF.

This clonotype has a count of ten or more. Since the library was made to target alpha chains, this beta chain is a stray read and its abundance is not meaningful. This chain connects TRBV20-1 to TRBJ2-3, with 9 bases identical to TRBD2. CDR1 is DFQATT and CDR2 is SNEGSKA in the germline V gene (reference sequence). The CDR3 covers 17 residues. With 0 bases clipped from V and 4 bases from J, the junction kept 11 bases outside the gene matches. CDR3 coding DNA: TGCAGTGCTAGAGATGCCGGCGGGAGGGTAGGGGCAGATACGCAGTATTTT. It codes for CSARDAGGRVGADTQYF.

Many counts were recorded for this clonotype. For a library built for alpha chains, this beta chain is a stray read; little rests on its size. The rearrangement uses TRBV4-1 and TRBJ2-1; 10 bases fit TRBD2. The V segment lost 3 bases and the J segment 8 bases; nucleotides outside the gene matches: 22. The germline gives CDR1 MGHRA, CDR2 YSYEKL. The CDR3 has 20 residues. CDR3 protein: CASSQDLGVAGGRIIDEQFF. The CDR3 nucleotides are TGCGCCAGCAGCCAGGATCTGGGGGTAGCGGGAGGCAGGATCATCGATGAGCAGTTCTTC.

This clonotype occurred many times. This beta chain is a stray sequence in a library constructed for alpha chains; its clone size is not meaningful. CDR3 coding DNA: TGTGCCTGGAGTTTGAGACTAGCTACCGACGAGCAGTACTTC. Translated: CAWSLRLATDEQYF. This sequence joins TRBV30 and TRBJ2-7, with TRBD2 matching over 7 bases. With 2 bases clipped from V and 5 bases from J, the junction kept 9 bases outside the gene matches. Germline V gives CDR1 GTSNPN, CDR2 SVGIG (reference sequence). The CDR3 consists of 14 residues.

This clonotype has at least ten counts. Since the library was made to target alpha chains, this beta chain is a stray read and its abundance is not meaningful. V is TRBV6-1 and J is TRBJ1-6; 9 nucleotides agree with TRBD1. Germline assignment: CDR1 MNHNS and CDR2 SASEGT. The CDR3 totals 16 residues. V shed 3 bases, J shed 3 bases, and the junction held 3 bases outside the gene matches. CDR3 region: CASSELGQGYNSPLHF. CDR3 DNA: TGTGCCAGCAGTGAGTTGGGACAGGGCTATAATTCACCCCTCCACTTT.

The table lists this clonotype with many counts. This beta chain lies outside the target of a library built for alpha chains; its clone size means little. The chain joins TRBV10-3 to TRBJ2-1, with D uncertain. The germline CDR1 and CDR2 sequences are ENHRY and SYGVKD. V gave up 0 bases and J gave up 6 bases, with 9 bases separating them. This CDR3 has 14 amino acids. The CDR3 spells CAISESRVANEQFF. The CDR3 nucleotides read TGTGCCATCAGTGAGTCAAGGGTGGCCAATGAGCAGTTCTTC.

About this clonotype itself: This beta chain represents an off-target read in a library built for alpha chains; its size is of limited meaning. CDR3 DNA sequence: TGTGCCAGCAGCCAAGATAGGAGTGGCGGCACTGAAGCTTTCTTT. This encodes CASSQDRSGGTEAFF. The chain combines TRBV4-2 with TRBJ1-1; no clear D. Trimming removed 0 bases at V and 4 bases at J, with 12 bases between. The germline V gene encodes CDR1 LGHNA and CDR2 YNFKEQ. CDR3 size: 15 residues.

In regard to this clonotype: The library was built for alpha chains, so this beta chain is an off-target read and its size means little. The genes are TRBV20-1 and TRBJ2-2, with 12 bases aligning to TRBD2. The germline CDR1 and CDR2 sequences are DFQATT and SNEGSKA (reference sequence). The CDR3 runs to 14 residues. Trimming cost V 5 bases and J 5 bases; bases outside gene matches: 3. CDR3 residues: CSALTSGRTGELFF. The CDR3 DNA sequence: TGCAGTGCTTTGACTAGCGGGAGAACCGGGGAGCTGTTTTTT.

This clonotype has ten or more counts. This beta chain is an off-target read within a library intended for alpha chains, so its frequency means little. The chain has TRBV18 and TRBJ2-5; D is possibly TRBD1 or TRBD2 (5 bases each). Germline V gene lookup returns CDR1 KGHSH and CDR2 LQKENI. CDR3 length equals 13 residues. V was pared by 2 bases and J by 2 bases, with 6 bases between. The CDR3 DNA reads TGTGCCAGCTCACCAGGGGGACAAGAGACCCAGTACTTC. This gives the protein CASSPGGQETQYF.

This clonotype was seen more than once but under ten times. Little can be read into the size of this beta chain, an off-target read in a library designed for alpha chains. The chain joins TRBV27 to TRBJ2-2; D may be TRBD2 (6 bases). Trimming removed 4 bases at V and 4 bases at J, with 10 bases between. The CDR3 is 14 amino acids. Germline V gene sequence: CDR1 MNHEY, CDR2 SMNVEV (reference sequence). The CDR3: CASSSGLTTGELFF. In DNA, the CDR3 is TGTGCCAGCAGTTCTGGACTAACCACCGGGGAGCTGTTTTTT.

In this sample, this clonotype is medium-sized. Because this beta chain is a stray read in a library intended to capture alpha chains, its abundance should not be given much weight. This rearrangement joins TRBV29-1 to TRBJ2-2, with TRBD2 matching over 11 bases. CDR3 length: 14 amino acids. Germline CDR1 SQVTM, CDR2 ANQGSEA. V lost 6 bases and J lost 10; bases outside the gene matches: 10. CDR3 nucleotide sequence: TGCAGCGTAGGGACTACTAGCGGGGGACTGGAGCTGTTTTTT. Its protein is CSVGTTSGGLELFF.

On this clonotype itself: This beta chain is off target for a library built for alpha chains, so its abundance means little. The chain links TRBV4-2 to TRBJ2-5; D is unclear. Germline lookup yields CDR1 LGHNA and CDR2 YNFKEQ. CDR3 length: 15 amino acids. V was shortened by 0 bases and J by 3 bases, with 11 bases between the two germline ends. CDR3 loop: CASSQDSNIEETQYF. CDR3 DNA: TGTGCCAGCAGCCAAGATTCTAACATAGAAGAGACCCAGTACTTC.

Concerning this clonotype itself: This beta chain was picked up by a library intended for alpha chains and is off target, so its count carries little meaning. J is TRBJ2-7 and V is TRBV20-1, with a possible D match to TRBD2 (5 bases). The length of the CDR3 is 12 residues. V lost 3 bases and J lost 6, with 12 bases in between. Germline lookup yields CDR1 DFQATT and CDR2 SNEGSKA (reference sequence). The CDR3 nucleotides read TGCAGTGCTAGCGGGATGCTTGGCGAGCAGTACTTC. Its protein product is CSASGMLGEQYF.

Comment on this clonotype: In a library made to pick up alpha chains, this beta chain is a stray read with a size that means little. The chain recombines TRBV6-2 or TRBV6-3 with TRBJ2-1; 9 bases match TRBD1. Unmatched junction bases numbered 15, after V lost 7 bases and J lost 11 bases. This CDR3 contains 15 residues. Germline V gene sequence: CDR1 MNHEY, CDR2 SVGEGT. The CDR3 protein is CASTVGGDREVKQFF. The CDR3 coding sequence is TGTGCCAGCACCGTCGGCGGGGACAGGGAAGTTAAGCAGTTCTTC.

This clonotype showed up many times. Because this beta chain is a stray read in a library intended to capture alpha chains, its abundance should not be given much weight. The chain employs TRBV7-2 and TRBJ2-7, with unresolved D. The CDR3 is 11 residues long. Germline V gene data show CDR1 as SGHTA and CDR2 as FQGNSA. The ends were cut back, 4 bases at V and 4 bases at J, with 5 bases in the middle. The CDR3 is CASSSQYEQYF. The CDR3 coding sequence is TGTGCCAGCAGCTCGCAGTACGAGCAGTACTTC.

This clonotype was observed many times. Little can be read into the size of this beta chain, an off-target read in a library designed for alpha chains. This rearrangement joins TRBV7-2 to TRBJ2-3, with TRBD1 matching 7 bases. Trimming removed 2 bases from V and 4 bases from J; junction bases left unmatched: 3. Germline lookup yields CDR1 SGHTA and CDR2 FQGNSA. The CDR3 is 14 amino acids. The CDR3 DNA is TGTGCCAGCAGCTTAAGGGGGCGGCCAGATACGCAGTATTTT. Protein sequence: CASSLRGRPDTQYF.

This clonotype was counted many times. This beta chain lies outside the target of a library built for alpha chains; its clone size means little. The chain recombines TRBV15 with TRBJ2-3; no clear D. The V gene lost 0 bases and the J gene lost 0 bases, with 13 bases spanning the gap. The CDR3 runs 17 residues. Germline-derived CDR1 and CDR2 are LNHNV and YYDKDF (reference sequence). The CDR3 loop reads CATSRDPQESSTDTQYF. The CDR3 DNA reads TGTGCCACCAGCAGAGATCCGCAGGAGTCTAGCACAGATACGCAGTATTTT.